This T cell receptor (beta chain) was recorded in a study of memory CD4+ T cells and cytomegalovirus serostatus (dated by TCRdb to the late 2010s). With regard to the full study: The cohort included approximately 35 healthy adults from Belgium, of whom 9 were CMV seropositive and 24 were CMV seronegative. CD4+ memory TCRbeta repertoires of a Belgian cohort with known cytomegalovirus serostatus were sequenced in order to replicate a published TCR-based CMV serostatus classifier.

Genomic DNA was extracted from sorted cells with the Quick-DNA Microprep Kit. Amplification of TCRbeta DNA was done with the immunoSEQ hsTCRbeta kit, following the protocol from the manufacturer. An Illumina MiSeq instrument was used to sequence the TCRbeta libraries. In the paper's pipeline: Following removal of out-of-frame sequences, 2.3 million or so distinct TCRbeta sequences were retained, with an average of roughly 62,000 per individual. Two values were used to score each individual: the count of 164 previously reported CMV-associated TCRbeta sequences and the total count of productive distinct TCRbeta sequences. A beta-binomial model was reimplemented in Python, and scikit-learn random forests with default parameters were trained on data from the US cohort. Classifier performance on the Belgian cohort was summarized as median AUC with percentile confidence intervals over 10,000 bootstrap iterations. TCRdb re-hosts the immuneACCESS table, in-frame sequences only. Its copies lack some clones; in the studies checked, an unresolved V gene accounts for under half of them, and the cause for the rest is not known. That table gives V, J and clone size, and the DNA gave D and trimming. This sample gives about 75,000 clones in total; under 80% of them show up just once. In total, the top ten clones hold 2.6% of the sample.

CDR1 and CDR2 are drawn from the germline V gene (reference sequence): SGHNT, YYREEE. The CDR3 spans 15 residues, from the cysteine through the phenylalanine. This entry keeps only the CDR3 DNA: 45 bases, framed from base 1. Cut back by 1 base and 5 bases, the V and J ends lie 15 bases apart. A word on this clone: No cognate antigen has been identified for it. No much larger clonotype is one base removed from it; base qualities were not supplied.

Findings and caveats that apply to the study as a whole: Among the roughly 160 previously reported CMV-associated TCRbeta sequences, 67 showed up in the CD4+ memory repertoires, with each one found in between one and five individuals. Only CD4+CD45RO+ memory cells were sequenced, in contrast to the original study, which included naive and memory CD4+ and CD8+ populations. For predicting CMV serostatus, the median bootstrapped AUC was roughly 0.96 using the original framework and around 0.91 using a US-trained random forest. The original-framework classifier achieved a median bootstrapped AUC of around 0.95 with a 95% CI of 0.76-1.00 on the Belgian cohort. Results were interpreted as suggesting that the CMV-associated TCR signature is largely present in the CD4+ memory repertoire.

A FACSAria II was used to sort memory CD4+ T cells, defined as single viable CD3+CD4+CD8-CD45RO+ cells. To determine CMV serostatus, a Roche Elecsys assay was used that detects serum IgG against CMV pp150, pp28, p38 and p52. Following thawing, total CD4+ T cells were enriched through positive selection using CD4 magnetic microbeads. The samples came from a separate study whose specific focus was interrogating the CD4+ T cell memory repertoire. Peripheral blood mononuclear cells were isolated and cryopreserved according to standard operating procedures, and serum was stored at -80 degrees C. CD3-PerCP (BW264/56), CD4-APC (RPA-T4), CD45RO-PE (UCHT1) and CD8-Pacific Orange (3B5) antibodies were used for staining, and non-viable cells were excluded with Sytox blue.

The sequence links TRBV5-4 to TRBJ2-5, with no D gene named confidently. Material for sequencing was memory CD4+ T cells from blood. The source is an adult in good health and CMV-seropositive. At the DNA level, the sequence is TGTGCCAGCAGCTTGCCGGGCCTCGTTGGGGAGACCCAGTACTTC. Translation gives CASSLPGLVGETQYF.